Each of the 25 T cell receptor beta chains below was sequenced from the same sample in a study of CD4 and CD8 cells across lung adenocarcinoma regions. TCRdb re-derived calls from the PCR reads in MiXCR, one entry per CDR3 protein. This table has 3,000 to 4,000 distinct CDR3 sequences, over 50% appearing once. Specimen: CD4+ T cells from the center of a lung tumor. All receptors come from a female donor with lung adenocarcinoma. The CD4 and CD8 labels of this study may be unreliable.

Turning to this clonotype: The junction does not match germline at one end; this may be a read error. The rearrangement uses TRBV10-1 and TRBJ2-4; D is possibly TRBD2 (5 bases). Germline V lookup: CDR1 WNHNN, CDR2 SYGVQD (reference sequence). CDR3 length: 13 amino acids. DNA for the CDR3: TGCGCCACCGGACTGGGAGCCAAAAATATGCAGTATTTC. It is translated as CATGLGAKNMQYF.

This CDR3 reads CASSASGGLAGVGEQFF. The CDR3, as DNA: TGTGCCAGCAGTGCCTCAGGGGGACTAGCGGGAGTGGGTGAGCAGTTCTTC. This chain uses TRBV6-1 with TRBJ2-1; 14 bases fit TRBD2. V trimming: 4 bases; J trimming: 9 bases; junction bases outside the gene matches: 11. This CDR3 has 17 amino acids. CDR1 is MNHNS and CDR2 is SASEGT in the germline V gene.

This clonotype is medium-sized. V usage is TRBV6-1 and J usage is TRBJ2-6; the D is unclear. The ends were cut back, 8 bases at V and 0 bases at J, with 8 bases in the middle. The CDR3 extends over 14 amino acids. From germline, CDR1 is MNHNS and CDR2 SASEGT. This chain's CDR3 is CASGRSSGANVLTF. The CDR3 DNA is TGTGCCAGCGGGCGGAGCTCTGGGGCCAACGTCCTGACTTTC.

By share of the sample, this clonotype is medium-sized. The V call is TRBV6-1, the J call TRBJ2-4; 10 bases are shared with TRBD1. The V and J ends lost 0 bases and 6 bases, in that order; junction bases with no gene match: 8. Germline V gives CDR1 MNHNS, CDR2 SASEGT. This CDR3 has 17 amino acids. The CDR3 loop is CASSEAQWGQGRNIQYF. The CDR3 DNA reads as TGTGCCAGCAGTGAAGCGCAGTGGGGACAGGGGAGAAACATTCAGTACTTC.

This clonotype is medium-sized (0.01 to 0.1%) in the sample. The chain carries TRBV20-1 and TRBJ2-3; 11 positions match TRBD2. CDR1 is DFQATT and CDR2 is SNEGSKA in the germline V gene (reference sequence). Germline trimming cut 5 bases from V and 3 bases from J; bases unmatched to any gene: 7. The CDR3 is made up of 15 amino acids. The CDR3 spells CSAGGLAGLTDTQYF. The DNA for the CDR3 is TGCAGTGCTGGAGGACTAGCGGGTCTAACAGATACGCAGTATTTT.

V usage is TRBV6-1 and J usage is TRBJ2-1; no clear D gene. Trimming stripped 5 bases from V and 3 bases from J, with 5 bases between. The CDR3 consists of 12 residues. CDR1 is MNHNS and CDR2 is SASEGT in the germline V gene. Here the CDR3 reads CASSPDYNEQFF. The CDR3 DNA reads as TGTGCCAGCAGTCCTGACTACAATGAGCAGTTCTTC.

The rearrangement joins TRBV7-8 to TRBJ2-5; possibly TRBD2 for D (6 bases). Per germline, CDR1 SGHVS and CDR2 FQNEAQ. This CDR3 contains 12 residues. Between the trimmed V and J ends, which lost 9 bases and 4 bases, there was a span of 12 bases. In DNA, the CDR3 is TGTGCCAGAGGAGGGCCGGGAGAGACCCAGTACTTC. It specifies CARGGPGETQYF.

This clonotype was seen only a few times. The CDR3 DNA reads TGTGCCAGCAGTGAAATGGTAGGTGGGTTCTACGAGCAGTACTTC. It translates to CASSEMVGGFYEQYF. The chain has TRBV6-1 and TRBJ2-1, with D hard to call. With the DNA end fitting TRBJ2-7 better, the J assignment may be wrong. From germline, CDR1 is MNHNS and CDR2 SASEGT. The CDR3 loop spans 15 amino acids.

This clonotype was detected a few times. The chain has TRBV10-1 and TRBJ2-4; D might be TRBD2 (6 bases). The closer fit of TRBJ2-3 to the DNA end suggests the J call may be wrong. CDR1 and CDR2 from the germline V gene are WNHNN and SYGVQD (reference sequence). The CDR3 consists of 13 residues. CDR3 protein: CASGLGGKNTQYF. CDR3 nucleotides: TGCGCCTCCGGACTGGGAGGTAAAAATACGCAGTATTTT.

V gene TRBV15 combines with J gene TRBJ2-4; 8 bases line up with TRBD1. J was trimmed by 4 bases and V by 4 bases; bases with no gene match: 3. Germline loops: CDR1 LNHNV, CDR2 YYDKDF (reference sequence). CDR3 length equals 14 residues. The chain's CDR3 is CATSTDRGKNIQYF. The CDR3 DNA reads as TGTGCCACCAGCACCGACAGGGGAAAAAACATTCAGTACTTC. Complete variable domain (other parts from reference TRBV15 and TRBJ2-4): DAMVIQNPRYQVTQFGKPVTLSCSQTLNHNVMYWYQQKSSQAPKLLFHYYDKDFNNEADTPDNFQSRRPNTSFCFLDIRSPGLGDTAMYLCATSTDRGKNIQYFGAGTRLSVL.

This clonotype occurred once. This chain joins TRBV3-1 and TRBJ2-4, with D hard to call. The end of the DNA fits TRBJ2-1 better, so the J call may be wrong. Germline V lookup: CDR1 LGHDT, CDR2 YNNKEL (reference sequence). This CDR3 is built from 13 residues. In nucleotides, the CDR3 is TGTGCCAGCAGCCAAGATTTGTGGGGTGAGCAGTTCTTC. Its translation: CASSQDLWGEQFF.

Turning to this clonotype: Sequence at one end of the junction differs from germline and may be a read error. The chain carries TRBV6-1 and TRBJ2-4, with TRBD1 as a possible D gene (6 bases). Germline V gene sequence: CDR1 MNHNS, CDR2 SASEGT. The CDR3 length is 15 residues. For the CDR3, the DNA is TGTGCCAGCAGCGACGGTGAGGGGGAACAAAACACTCAGTACTTC. Translation: CASSDGEGEQNTQYF.

This clonotype appeared a few times. The V call is TRBV20-1, the J call TRBJ2-1; D is ambiguous. TRBJ2-7 matches the DNA end more closely, so the J call is doubtful. Per the germline V gene, CDR1 is DFQATT and CDR2 is SNEGSKA (reference sequence). The CDR3 is 15 amino acids. CDR3 in amino acids: CSALKNPRVSYEQYF. CDR3 sequence (DNA): TGCAGTGCTCTTAAAAATCCAAGGGTCTCCTACGAGCAGTACTTC.

This clonotype is labeled as large (0.1 to 1%). The chain carries TRBV6-5 and TRBJ2-1, with D tentatively TRBD1 (5 bases). The germline V gene has CDR1 MNHEY and CDR2 SVGAGI. The CDR3 runs 15 residues. The V gene lost 1 base and the J gene lost 8 bases, with 15 bases spanning the gap. Written as DNA, the CDR3 is TGTGCCAGCAGTTACTGGTCGGCTTCCAGGGATGAGCAGTTCTTC. Translated: CASSYWSASRDEQFF.

This clonotype was counted a single time. The J gene is TRBJ2-3, the V gene TRBV6-5, with 8 bases matching TRBD2. J was trimmed by 2 bases and V by 4 bases; bases with no gene match: 2. There are 14 residues in the CDR3. In germline, CDR1 is MNHEY, CDR2 SVGAGI. The CDR3 reads CASSSRGATDTQYF. The CDR3 DNA is TGTGCCAGCAGTTCGCGGGGGGCCACAGATACGCAGTATTTT.

This clonotype appeared a few times. The rearrangement uses TRBV6-1 and TRBJ2-1; 8 nucleotides agree with TRBD2. J lost 0 bases, V lost 6 bases, and 7 bases had no gene match. This CDR3 region has 16 residues. CDR1 is MNHNS and CDR2 is SASEGT in the germline V gene. The CDR3: CASSRKSGSSYNEQFF. DNA of the CDR3: TGTGCCAGCAGCCGGAAAAGCGGGAGCTCCTACAATGAGCAGTTCTTC.

This clonotype is labeled medium-sized. The chain uses TRBV7-6 and TRBJ2-1; the D is unclear. The CDR3 runs 11 residues. The germline CDR1 and CDR2 sequences are SGHVS and FNYEAQ. Between the trimmed V and J ends, which lost 6 bases and 10 bases, there was a span of 10 bases. The CDR3 DNA sequence: TGTGCCAGCAGACTCGACGGGGAGCAGTTCTTC. It translates to CASRLDGEQFF.

This clonotype was counted once. The rearrangement links TRBV6-5 to TRBJ2-1; D gene uncertain. This CDR3 region has 15 residues. The V end lost 2 bases, the J end lost 0 bases, and 8 bases lay between the germline ends. The germline V gene has CDR1 MNHEY and CDR2 SVGAGI. This CDR3 reads CASSYDGSSYNEQFF. The CDR3 nucleotides are TGTGCCAGCAGTTACGACGGTAGCTCCTACAATGAGCAGTTCTTC.

The chain is built from TRBV6-5 and TRBJ2-3; tentative D call: TRBD2 (5 bases). CDR1 MNHEY and CDR2 SVGAGI come from the germline V gene. CDR3 length equals 13 residues. The ends were cut back, 0 bases at V and 8 bases at J, with 9 bases in the middle. The CDR3: CASSYSQRATQYF. The DNA for the CDR3 is TGTGCCAGCAGTTACTCGCAGAGGGCTACGCAGTATTTT.

The rearrangement uses TRBV10-3 and TRBJ2-5; D is possibly TRBD2 (5 bases). The CDR3 runs 14 residues. Germline-derived CDR1 and CDR2 are ENHRY and SYGVKD. This CDR3 is CASSEGRDQDTQYF. CDR3 DNA sequence: TGTGCGAGCAGTGAGGGCCGTGACCAAGATACGCAGTACTTC.

For this clonotype: The junction shows a germline mismatch at one end, possibly a read error. This chain joins TRBV6-1 and TRBJ2-1; no clear D. This CDR3 comprises 14 residues. The germline V gene has CDR1 MNHNS and CDR2 SASEGT. The DNA for the CDR3 is TGTGTCGGCAAGAAAGCGATGTCCTACGATGAGCAGTTCTTC. Translated, it gives CVGKKAMSYDEQFF.

Concerning this clonotype itself: A read error may explain this, as a much larger clone is one base away. The CDR3: CASSGHSAAYEQYF. The CDR3 nucleotides read TGTGCCAGCAGTGGGCACTCCGCGGCCTACGAGCAGTACTTC. This rearrangement joins TRBV6-1 to TRBJ2-1; D is ambiguous. The end of the DNA fits TRBJ2-7 better, so the J call may be wrong. The CDR3 totals 14 residues. Germline V lookup: CDR1 MNHNS, CDR2 SASEGT.

The chain couples TRBV7-2 to TRBJ1-2; a possible D gene is TRBD1 (5 bases). Trimming left V 0 bases short and J 5 bases short, with 16 bases between. The CDR3 runs to 16 residues. Germline V gives CDR1 SGHTA, CDR2 FQGNSA. The CDR3 is CASSLASTSGGYGYTF. The CDR3 DNA reads as TGTGCCAGCAGCTTAGCGTCGACATCGGGGGGTTATGGCTACACCTTC.

There are a few counts of this clonotype. The rearrangement joins TRBV27 to TRBJ2-5; 12 nucleotides agree with TRBD2. Trimming at V came to 6 bases and at J to 2 bases, leaving 10 bases not matched to a gene. The germline CDR1 and CDR2 sequences are MNHEY and SMNVEV (reference sequence). This CDR3 spans 17 amino acids. As DNA, the CDR3 is TGTGCCAGCAGAAGACTAGCGGGAGATCCCTTACAAGAGACCCAGTACTTC. Translating it yields CASRRLAGDPLQETQYF.

The chain recombines TRBV10-1 with TRBJ2-3; D is perhaps TRBD2 (5 bases). The CDR3 totals 13 residues. Trimming shortened V by 10 bases and J by 12 bases, and 23 bases separated the two germline ends. Germline values: CDR1 WNHNN, CDR2 SYGVQD (reference sequence). The CDR3 DNA sequence: TGCGCCACCGAACTAGAAGGTAAAAATATTCAGTATTTT. Amino acid sequence: CATELEGKNIQYF.